These 29 T cell receptor beta chains share one sample of origin, sequenced in a study of cytomegalovirus exposure and HLA in healthy donors. Primers: 60 Vbeta forward and 13 Jbeta reverse. Profiled with immunoSEQ multiplex PCR; TCRdb holds only in-frame clones, not every one. The table lists about 120,000 clones. The sequencing sample was made of PBMCs. The receptors were gathered from a man in his forties in good health and CMV-seropositive.

This chain uses TRBV7-3 with TRBJ2-1; D is possibly TRBD1 (6 bases). CDR1 is SGHTA, CDR2 FQGTGA, per germline. With 4 bases removed from V and 9 bases from J, the gap between germline ends came to 16 bases. This CDR3 has 14 amino acids. CDR3 residues: CASSSITGNGEQFF. The CDR3 DNA reads TGTGCCAGCAGCTCAATAACAGGGAATGGTGAGCAGTTCTTC.

The rearrangement joins TRBV7-6 to TRBJ2-5, with a possible D match to TRBD1 (6 bases). The CDR3 contains 15 residues. V shed 4 bases and J shed 2 bases, with 14 bases lying between them. CDR1 and CDR2 (germline): SGHVS, FNYEAQ. The CDR3 loop is CASSSLVGQQETQYF. The CDR3 bases are TGTGCCAGCAGCTCCTTAGTCGGACAGCAAGAGACCCAGTACTTC.

This rearrangement joins TRBV19 to TRBJ1-6; D is ambiguous. The CDR3 runs to 15 residues. Germline V gene sequence: CDR1 LNHDA, CDR2 SQIVND (reference sequence). Between the trimmed V and J ends, which lost 7 bases and 3 bases, there was a span of 13 bases. CDR3 DNA sequence: TGTGCCAGTACTCAAATCTATGGCTATAATTCACCCCTCCACTTT. It translates to CASTQIYGYNSPLHF.

The rearrangement joins TRBV15 to TRBJ2-1; D is unresolved. The CDR3 runs 16 residues. Trimming removed 1 base from V and 4 bases from J, with 14 bases in between. Germline V lookup: CDR1 LNHNV, CDR2 YYDKDF (reference sequence). The CDR3 DNA reads TGTGCCACCAGCAGAGCCGTTTCTTTAACATACAATGAGCAGTTCTTC. Translation: CATSRAVSLTYNEQFF.

This chain connects TRBV7-9 to TRBJ2-3, with D maybe TRBD2 (6 bases). Germline V lookup: CDR1 SEHNR, CDR2 FQNEAQ (reference sequence). Trimming took off 5 bases at V and 5 bases at J, with 20 bases between the two ends. The CDR3 runs to 16 residues. Here the CDR3 reads CASSVLWDSAQDTQYF. In nucleotides, the CDR3 is TGTGCCAGCAGCGTTTTATGGGACTCCGCCCAAGATACGCAGTATTTT. Based on the CDR3 plus reference TRBV7-9 and TRBJ2-3, the full variable domain is DTGVSQNPRHKITKRGQNVTFRCDPISEHNRLYWYRQTLGQGPEFLTYFQNEAQLEKSRLLSDRFSAERPKGSFSTLEIQRTEQGDSAMYLCASSVLWDSAQDTQYFGPGTRLTVL.

This chain joins TRBV6-1 and TRBJ2-3, with TRBD1 matching 7 bases. Germline V gives CDR1 MNHNS, CDR2 SASEGT. Trimming took 6 bases from V and 9 from J; bases not matched to a gene: 6. This CDR3 contains 12 residues. CDR3 bases: TGTGCCAGCAGGCCTCAGGGGGAGACGCAGTATTTT. The encoded protein is CASRPQGETQYF.

CDR3: CASSEAGRDTEAFF. CDR3 nucleotides: TGTGCCAGCAGTGAAGCCGGTCGGGACACTGAAGCTTTCTTT. V gene TRBV2 combines with J gene TRBJ1-1; D is ambiguous. The CDR3 covers 14 residues. Germline CDR1 is SNHLY and CDR2 is FYNNEI. Trimming took off 0 bases at V and 3 bases at J, with 8 bases between the two ends.

V and J are TRBV27 and TRBJ2-5, with a tentative D call TRBD2 (7 bases). The V gene's germline CDR1 is MNHEY and CDR2 SMNVEV (reference sequence). V lost 4 bases, J lost 4 bases, and 13 bases lay in between. This CDR3 is 14 amino acids long. This chain's CDR3 is CASSSQGGGETQYF. DNA of the CDR3: TGTGCCAGCAGTTCACAGGGAGGGGGAGAGACCCAGTACTTC.

The chain couples TRBV5-4 to TRBJ2-3; 8 bases are a match to TRBD2. Germline assignment: CDR1 SGHNT and CDR2 YYREEE (reference sequence). Germline trimming cut 2 bases from V and 3 bases from J; bases unmatched to any gene: 5. The CDR3 totals 15 residues. The CDR3 DNA is TGTGCCAGCAGCTTCGGCGGGAGGTTTACAGATACGCAGTATTTT. Translation gives CASSFGGRFTDTQYF.

This chain links TRBV2 with TRBJ2-5; TRBD1 matches at 9 bases. The CDR3 totals 13 residues. Germline values: CDR1 SNHLY, CDR2 FYNNEI. With V trimmed by 4 bases and J by 5 bases, 2 bases remained unmatched. The CDR3 nucleotides are TGTGCCAGCAGTGGGGACAGGGTTGAGACCCAGTACTTC. Protein product: CASSGDRVETQYF.

The genes are TRBV18 and TRBJ1-4; D call uncertain. The germline V and J ends were trimmed by 11 bases and 2 bases, with 18 bases remaining between them. Germline lookup yields CDR1 KGHSH and CDR2 LQKENI. The CDR3 has 15 amino acids. CDR3 in amino acids: CAASDDGPTNEKLFF. The CDR3 nucleotides are TGTGCCGCGAGCGATGACGGTCCCACTAATGAAAAACTGTTTTTT.

Worth noting for this clone: The conserved phenylalanine or tryptophan normally closing the CDR3 is absent here, so this likely arose from a read error. The chain carries TRBV30 and TRBJ1-5; tentatively, D is TRBD1 (5 bases). The CDR3 consists of 14 residues. Germline V gene data show CDR1 as GTSNPN and CDR2 as SVGIG (reference sequence). The V end lost 0 bases, the J end lost 11 bases, and 17 bases lay between the germline ends. CDR3 coding DNA: TGTGCCTGGAGTGTACTGGCCGGGGGTAGGGCCCAGCATCTT. Residues: CAWSVLAGGRAQHL.

This chain uses TRBV6-6 with TRBJ1-2; 8 bases fit TRBD1. Per the germline V gene, CDR1 is MNHNY and CDR2 is SVGAGI (reference sequence). The CDR3 has 13 residues. Trimming removed 0 bases from V and 7 bases from J; junction bases left unmatched: 1. This chain's CDR3 is CASSYSTGGGYTF. Here the CDR3 DNA reads TGTGCCAGCAGTTACTCCACAGGGGGTGGCTACACCTTC.

The genes are TRBV7-9 and TRBJ2-5; perhaps TRBD1 as D (6 bases). Germline V gene data show CDR1 as SEHNR and CDR2 as FQNEAQ (reference sequence). V gave up 5 bases and J gave up 2 bases, with 15 bases separating them. The CDR3 runs to 15 residues. Here the CDR3 DNA reads TGTGCCAGCAGCATTCGGACAGTGGGTCAAGAGACCCAGTACTTC. The encoded protein is CASSIRTVGQETQYF. The full variable domain, completed using reference TRBV7-9 and TRBJ2-5, is DTGVSQNPRHKITKRGQNVTFRCDPISEHNRLYWYRQTLGQGPEFLTYFQNEAQLEKSRLLSDRFSAERPKGSFSTLEIQRTEQGDSAMYLCASSIRTVGQETQYFGPGTRLLVL.

The gene calls are TRBV29-1 and TRBJ2-1, with 8 bases fitting TRBD2. The CDR3 has 12 residues. V shed 7 bases and J 3 bases; nucleotides not matched to a gene: 2. CDR1 and CDR2 (germline): SQVTM, ANQGSEA. Written as DNA, the CDR3 is TGCAGCGGTAGCGGGGTCTACAATGAGCAGTTCTTC. This codes for CSGSGVYNEQFF.

The V and J genes are TRBV11-2 and TRBJ2-1; D call uncertain. Trimming pared 3 bases from V and 9 bases from J, leaving 12 bases between. CDR1 is SGHAT and CDR2 is FQNNGV in the germline V gene. The CDR3 spans 13 residues. The CDR3 spells CASSFDKMAEQFF. The CDR3 coding sequence is TGTGCCAGCAGCTTTGACAAGATGGCTGAGCAGTTCTTC.

The chain uses TRBV19 and TRBJ2-1; D may be TRBD2 (6 bases). Germline V gene lookup returns CDR1 LNHDA and CDR2 SQIVND (reference sequence). Trimming shortened V by 1 base and J by 10 bases, and 11 bases separated the two germline ends. The CDR3 extends over 13 amino acids. The CDR3 protein is CASSIVELAEQFF. The DNA for the CDR3 is TGTGCCAGTAGTATAGTAGAGCTAGCGGAGCAGTTCTTC.

This sequence joins TRBV27 and TRBJ1-2; weak D call: TRBD1 (6 bases). CDR3 size: 16 residues. Germline V gene lookup returns CDR1 MNHEY and CDR2 SMNVEV (reference sequence). Trimming pared 4 bases from V and 5 bases from J, leaving 20 bases between. The CDR3 bases are TGTGCCAGCAGTTCAATGGCGGCAGGGGAGGGGTATGGCTACACCTTC. Residues: CASSSMAAGEGYGYTF.

V gene TRBV6-5 combines with J gene TRBJ2-3, with TRBD1 identical over 8 bases. Germline V lookup: CDR1 MNHEY, CDR2 SVGAGI. This CDR3 contains 15 residues. V lost 9 bases and J lost 1; bases outside the gene matches: 9. The DNA for the CDR3 is TGTGCCAGTAGACAGGGGCCACACGGCACAGATACGCAGTATTTT. This gives the protein CASRQGPHGTDTQYF.

The CDR3: CAISESDRGADTQYF. The CDR3 coding sequence is TGTGCCATCAGTGAGTCCGACAGGGGAGCAGATACGCAGTATTTT. The rearrangement joins TRBV10-3 to TRBJ2-3; 8 positions match TRBD1. Germline CDR1 ENHRY, CDR2 SYGVKD. The CDR3 covers 15 residues. V lost 0 bases and J lost 4; bases outside the gene matches: 3.

The CDR3 protein is CASSQDPGLGAYNEQFF. The CDR3 bases are TGCGCCAGCAGCCAAGATCCGGGACTAGGGGCCTACAATGAGCAGTTCTTC. The chain uses TRBV4-3 and TRBJ2-1, with 8 bases fitting TRBD2. V was pared by 0 bases and J by 2 bases, with 6 bases of the junction left unmatched. This CDR3 spans 17 amino acids. Germline-derived CDR1 and CDR2 are LGHNA and YSLEER.

This chain links TRBV5-1 with TRBJ2-1; the D gene is possibly TRBD1 (7 bases). The CDR3 has 18 residues. CDR1 and CDR2 (germline): SGHRS, YFSETQ. Trimming removed 4 bases at V and 3 bases at J, with 23 bases between. This chain's CDR3 is CASSLQGGGTYYYNEQFF. In nucleotides, the CDR3 is TGCGCCAGCAGCCTCCAAGGGGGCGGGACTTATTACTACAATGAGCAGTTCTTC.

With respect to this clone: At one of its ends the junction is not consistent with the germline gene, which may arise from a read error. V gene TRBV18 combines with J gene TRBJ2-1, with a weak D call TRBD2 (5 bases). This CDR3 region has 12 residues. Germline-derived CDR1 and CDR2 are KGHSH and LQKENI. CDR3 bases: TGTGCCAGCTCACCCGCAGGACTCCTCGCGATCTTC. Translated, it gives CASSPAGLLAIF.

J is TRBJ1-5 and V is TRBV6-1, with TRBD1 as a possible D gene (6 bases). The V end was cut by 1 base, the J end by 4 bases, with 11 bases between. Germline CDR1 is MNHNS and CDR2 is SASEGT. This CDR3 contains 15 residues. CDR3 protein: CASSEEDSYNQPQHF. CDR3 nucleotides: TGTGCCAGCAGTGAAGAGGACAGCTATAATCAGCCCCAGCATTTT.

The chain recombines TRBV5-1 with TRBJ2-7, with 7 bases that match TRBD1. CDR1 and CDR2 from the germline V gene are SGHRS and YFSETQ. The length of the CDR3 is 15 residues. Trimming took 0 bases from V and 2 from J; bases not matched to a gene: 5. CDR3 in amino acids: CASSLVPGQTYEQYF. The CDR3 region has the DNA TGCGCCAGCAGCTTGGTTCCGGGACAGACCTACGAGCAGTACTTC.

Here the CDR3 reads CASSHRVGRGDSPLHF. The CDR3 region has the DNA TGCGCCAGCAGCCACAGAGTGGGCAGGGGTGATTCACCCCTCCACTTT. The J gene is TRBJ1-6, the V gene TRBV4-1, with D maybe TRBD1 (6 bases). CDR3 length: 16 residues. Trimming took off 3 bases at V and 8 bases at J, with 17 bases between the two ends. Germline CDR1 and CDR2: MGHRA and YSYEKL.

The rearrangement joins TRBV30 to TRBJ1-1; 9 bases agree with TRBD1. The CDR3 is 13 residues long. J lost 2 bases, V lost 8 bases, and 6 bases had no gene match. CDR1 is GTSNPN and CDR2 is SVGIG in the germline V gene (reference sequence). The CDR3 DNA sequence: TGTGCCAGTTCGACAGGGGGAAACACTGAAGCTTTCTTT. Protein: CASSTGGNTEAFF. Full variable domain (remainder filled in from reference TRBV30 and TRBJ1-1): SQTIHQWPATLVQPVGSPLSLECTVEGTSNPNLYWYRQAAGRGLQLLFYSVGIGQISSEVPQNLSASRPQDRQFILSSKKLLLSDSGFYLCASSTGGNTEAFFGQGTRLTVV.

The V gene is TRBV10-3, the J gene TRBJ2-7, with 7 bases fitting TRBD2. This CDR3 is 13 amino acids long. The germline V gene has CDR1 ENHRY and CDR2 SYGVKD. V lost 8 bases to trimming and J lost 0 bases; unmatched junction nucleotides: 4. Here the CDR3 DNA reads TGTGCCATCGGTCGGGGGGACTCCTACGAGCAGTACTTC. It codes for CAIGRGDSYEQYF.

The CDR3 protein is CASSAGLQQPQHF. The CDR3 DNA reads TGTGCCAGCAGTGCAGGGCTCCAACAGCCCCAGCATTTT. The chain joins TRBV2 to TRBJ1-5, with D perhaps matching TRBD1 (5 bases). CDR3 size: 13 residues. Trimming took off 4 bases at V and 7 bases at J, with 11 bases between the two ends. Germline CDR1 SNHLY, CDR2 FYNNEI.